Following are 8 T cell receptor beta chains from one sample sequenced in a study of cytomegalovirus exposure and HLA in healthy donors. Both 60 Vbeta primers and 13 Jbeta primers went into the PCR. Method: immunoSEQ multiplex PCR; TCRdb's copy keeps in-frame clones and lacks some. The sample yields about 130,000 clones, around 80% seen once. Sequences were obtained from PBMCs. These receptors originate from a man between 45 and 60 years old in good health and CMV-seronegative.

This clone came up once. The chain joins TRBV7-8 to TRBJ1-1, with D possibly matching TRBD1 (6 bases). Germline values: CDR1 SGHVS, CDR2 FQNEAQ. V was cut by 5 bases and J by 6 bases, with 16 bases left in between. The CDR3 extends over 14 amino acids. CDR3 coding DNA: TGTGCCAGCAGCCCCGACAGGCCGGGACCTGAAGCTTTCTTT. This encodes CASSPDRPGPEAFF.

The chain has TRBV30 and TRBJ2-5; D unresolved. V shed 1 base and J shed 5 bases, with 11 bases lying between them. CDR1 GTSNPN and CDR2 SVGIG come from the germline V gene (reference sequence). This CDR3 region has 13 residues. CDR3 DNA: TGTGCCTGGAGTGGGGCGCATGGGGAGACCCAGTACTTC. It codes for CAWSGAHGETQYF.

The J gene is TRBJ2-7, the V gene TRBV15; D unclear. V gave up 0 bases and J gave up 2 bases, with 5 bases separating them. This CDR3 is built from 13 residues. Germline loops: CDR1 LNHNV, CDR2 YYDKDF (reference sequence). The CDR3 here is CATSRDSAYEQYF. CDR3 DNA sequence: TGTGCCACCAGCAGAGATAGTGCCTACGAGCAGTACTTC. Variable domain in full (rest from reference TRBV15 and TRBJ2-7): DAMVIQNPRYQVTQFGKPVTLSCSQTLNHNVMYWYQQKSSQAPKLLFHYYDKDFNNEADTPDNFQSRRPNTSFCFLDIRSPGLGDTAMYLCATSRDSAYEQYFGPGTRLTVT.

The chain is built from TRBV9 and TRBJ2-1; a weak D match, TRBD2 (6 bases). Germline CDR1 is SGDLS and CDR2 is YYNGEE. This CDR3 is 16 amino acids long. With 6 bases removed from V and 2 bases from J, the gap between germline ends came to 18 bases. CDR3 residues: CASTIGAGPAYNEQFF. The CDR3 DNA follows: TGTGCCAGCACTATAGGGGCGGGGCCCGCCTACAATGAGCAGTTCTTC.

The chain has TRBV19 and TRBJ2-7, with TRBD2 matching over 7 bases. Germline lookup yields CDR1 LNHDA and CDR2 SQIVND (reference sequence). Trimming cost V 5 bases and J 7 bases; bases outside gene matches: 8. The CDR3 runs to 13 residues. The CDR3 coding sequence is TGTGCCAGTAGTCCGGGGGGTCTGGGTGAGCAGTACTTC. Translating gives CASSPGGLGEQYF.

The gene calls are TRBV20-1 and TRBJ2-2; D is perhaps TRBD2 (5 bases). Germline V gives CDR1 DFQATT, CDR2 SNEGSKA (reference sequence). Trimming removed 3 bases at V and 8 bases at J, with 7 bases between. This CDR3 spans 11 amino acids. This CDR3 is CSASRGGELFF. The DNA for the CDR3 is TGCAGTGCTAGCCGGGGAGGGGAGCTGTTTTTT.

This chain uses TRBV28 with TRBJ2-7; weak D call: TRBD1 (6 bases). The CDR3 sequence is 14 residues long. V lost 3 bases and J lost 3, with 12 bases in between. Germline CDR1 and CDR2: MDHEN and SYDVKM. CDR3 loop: CASSLVTGLYEQYF. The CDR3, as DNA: TGTGCCAGCAGTTTGGTCACAGGGCTCTACGAGCAGTACTTC.

The CDR3 DNA follows: TGCAGCGTTGTGAGAGGGGGCAACTACGAGCAGTACTTC. Protein product: CSVVRGGNYEQYF. The V call is TRBV29-1, the J call TRBJ2-7; TRBD1 agrees at 7 bases. Germline V gives CDR1 SQVTM, CDR2 ANQGSEA. The ends lost 4 bases at V and 3 bases at J; junction bases unmatched: 6. This CDR3 is built from 13 residues.